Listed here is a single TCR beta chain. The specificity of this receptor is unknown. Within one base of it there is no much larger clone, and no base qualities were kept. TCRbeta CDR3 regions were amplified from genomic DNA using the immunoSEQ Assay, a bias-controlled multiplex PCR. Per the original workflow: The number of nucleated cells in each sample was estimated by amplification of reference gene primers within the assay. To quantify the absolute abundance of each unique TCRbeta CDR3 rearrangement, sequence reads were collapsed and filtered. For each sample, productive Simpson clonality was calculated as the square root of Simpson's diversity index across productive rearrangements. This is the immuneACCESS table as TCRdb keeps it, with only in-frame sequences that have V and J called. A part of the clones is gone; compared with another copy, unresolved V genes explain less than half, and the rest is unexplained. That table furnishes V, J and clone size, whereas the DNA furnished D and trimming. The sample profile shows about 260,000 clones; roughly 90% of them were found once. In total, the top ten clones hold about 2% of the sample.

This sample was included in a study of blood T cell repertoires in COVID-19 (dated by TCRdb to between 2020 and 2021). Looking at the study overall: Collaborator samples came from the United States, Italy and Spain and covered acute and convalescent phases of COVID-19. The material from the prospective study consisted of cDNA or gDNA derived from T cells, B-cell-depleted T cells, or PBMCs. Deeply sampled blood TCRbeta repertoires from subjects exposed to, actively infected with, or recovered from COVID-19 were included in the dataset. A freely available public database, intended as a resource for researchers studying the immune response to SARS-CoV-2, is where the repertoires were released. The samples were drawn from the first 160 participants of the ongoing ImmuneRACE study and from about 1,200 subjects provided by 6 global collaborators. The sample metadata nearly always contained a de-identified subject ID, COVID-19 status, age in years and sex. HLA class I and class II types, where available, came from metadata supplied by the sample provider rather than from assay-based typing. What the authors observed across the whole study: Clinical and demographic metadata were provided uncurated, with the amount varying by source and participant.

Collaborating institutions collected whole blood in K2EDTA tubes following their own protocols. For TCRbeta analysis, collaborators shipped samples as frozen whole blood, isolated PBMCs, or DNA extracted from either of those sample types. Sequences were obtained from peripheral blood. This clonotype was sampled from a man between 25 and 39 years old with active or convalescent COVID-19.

The bases are TGTGCCAGCAGTTCCGGGTTATACGAGCAGTACTTC. Translated, this gives CASSSGLYEQYF. In this chain, TRBV2 is recombined with TRBJ2-7, with the D gene call left open. At the junction V is shortened by 5 bases and J by 4 bases, with 9 bases in between. Reading from cysteine to phenylalanine, the CDR3 counts 12 amino acids. The entry retains the CDR3 DNA only, 36 bases that are in frame from base 1. CDR1 SNHLY and CDR2 FYNNEI are derived from the germline V gene.